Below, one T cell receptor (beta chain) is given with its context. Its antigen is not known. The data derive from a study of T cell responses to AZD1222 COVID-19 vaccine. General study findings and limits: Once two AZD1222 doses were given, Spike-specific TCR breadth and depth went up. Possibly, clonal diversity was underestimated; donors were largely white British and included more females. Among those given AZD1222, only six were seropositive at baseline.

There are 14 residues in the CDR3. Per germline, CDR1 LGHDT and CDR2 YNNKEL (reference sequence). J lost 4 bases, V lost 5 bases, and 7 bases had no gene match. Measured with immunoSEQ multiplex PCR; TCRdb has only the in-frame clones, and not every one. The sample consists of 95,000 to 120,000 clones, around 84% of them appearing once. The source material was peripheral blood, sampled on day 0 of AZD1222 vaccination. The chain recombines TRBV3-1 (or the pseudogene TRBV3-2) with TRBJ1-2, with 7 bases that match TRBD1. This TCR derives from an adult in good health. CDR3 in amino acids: CASSNRQGGYGYTF. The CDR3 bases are TGTGCCAGCAGCAACCGACAGGGTGGCTATGGCTACACCTTC.